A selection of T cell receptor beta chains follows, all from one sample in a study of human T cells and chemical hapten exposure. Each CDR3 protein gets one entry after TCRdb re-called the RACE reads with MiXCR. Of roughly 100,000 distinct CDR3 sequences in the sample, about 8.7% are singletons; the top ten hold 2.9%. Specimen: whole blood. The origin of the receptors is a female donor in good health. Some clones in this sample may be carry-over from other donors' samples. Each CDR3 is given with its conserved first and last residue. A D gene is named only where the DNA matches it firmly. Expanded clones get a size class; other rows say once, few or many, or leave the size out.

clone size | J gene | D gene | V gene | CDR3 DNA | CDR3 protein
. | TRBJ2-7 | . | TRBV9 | TGTGCCAGCAGCGTAGACCCGATTGGTTACGAGCAGTACTTC | CASSVDPIGYEQYF
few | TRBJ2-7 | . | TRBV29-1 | TGCAGCGTTGAACCAAGCAAGGGCGGGTCCCTGGGGGAGCAGTACTTC | CSVEPSKGGSLGEQYF
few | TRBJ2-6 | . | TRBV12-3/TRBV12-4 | TGTGCCAGCAGGGCCCGGGCGACGGGGGCCAACGTCCTGACTTTC | CASRARATGANVLTF
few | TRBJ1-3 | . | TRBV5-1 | TGCGCCAGCAGCCGAACACCGAGCTCTGGAAACACCATATATTTT | CASSRTPSSGNTIYF
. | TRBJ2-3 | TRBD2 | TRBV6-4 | TGTGCCAGCAGTGATGGTAGCGGGAGCACAGATACGCAGTATTTT | CASSDGSGSTDTQYF
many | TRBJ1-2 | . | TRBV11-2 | TGTGCCAGCAGCCTGGCCTTTTCAGGGATCTACACCTTC | CASSLAFSGIYTF
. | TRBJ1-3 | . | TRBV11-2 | TGTGCCAGCAGCTTAGAAAGGAACTCTGGAAACACCATATATTTT | CASSLERNSGNTIYF
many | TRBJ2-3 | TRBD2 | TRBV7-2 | TGTGCCAGCAGCCCTACTAGCGCTACGTTCACAGATACGCAGTATTTT | CASSPTSATFTDTQYF
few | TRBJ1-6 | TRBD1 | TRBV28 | TGTGCCAGCAGTTCACAGGGGGAGATAGCATCACCCCTCCACTTT | CASSSQGEIASPLHF
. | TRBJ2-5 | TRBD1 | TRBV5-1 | TGCGCCAGCAGCTGGGGGCGGGGACAGGGAGAGACCCAGTACTTC | CASSWGRGQGETQYF
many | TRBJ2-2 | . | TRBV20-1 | TGCAGTGCTAGAGATGGTAGTTTTTCCGGGGAGCTGTTTTTT | CSARDGSFSGELFF
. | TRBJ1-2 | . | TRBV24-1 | TGTGCCACCAGTGATTTGGTTGGCGATGGCTACACCTTC | CATSDLVGDGYTF
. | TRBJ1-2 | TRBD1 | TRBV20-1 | TGCAGTGCTAGAGGGACAGGGGCCGACTATGGCTACACCTTC | CSARGTGADYGYTF
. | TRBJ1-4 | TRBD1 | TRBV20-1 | TGCAGTGCTAGAGTTGAGGGGGCGGGTGAAAAACTGTTTTTT | CSARVEGAGEKLFF
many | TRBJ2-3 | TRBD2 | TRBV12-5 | TGTGCTAGTGGTTTCACCTCGGGGGGACTGAGCACAGATACGCAGTATTTT | CASGFTSGGLSTDTQYF
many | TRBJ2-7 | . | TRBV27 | TGTGCCAGCAGTTTGTCCGGGGCCCGCGACGAGCAGTACTTC | CASSLSGARDEQYF
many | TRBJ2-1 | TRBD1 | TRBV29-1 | TGCAGCGTTGGGGACAGGGGTTGGAGTGAGCAGTTCTTC | CSVGDRGWSEQFF
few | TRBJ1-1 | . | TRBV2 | TGTGCCAGGGGACACCAGAACACTGAAGCTTTCTTT | CARGHQNTEAFF
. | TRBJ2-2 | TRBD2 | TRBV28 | TGTGCCAGCAGTTTCGGACTAGCGGCCCCGAACACCGGGGAGCTGTTTTTT | CASSFGLAAPNTGELFF
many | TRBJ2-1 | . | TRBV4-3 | TGCGCCAGCAGCCGCCAACAGAGGAATCCGTACGATGAGCAGTTCTTC | CASSRQQRNPYDEQFF
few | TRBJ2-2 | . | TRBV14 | TGTGCCAGCAGTCGGGAGGTCGGACAGGTGTCCACCGGGGAGCTGTTTTTT | CASSREVGQVSTGELFF
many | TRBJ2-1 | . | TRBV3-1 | TGTGCCAGCAGCCAAGATATAGCTCCCTACAATGAGCAGTTCTTC | CASSQDIAPYNEQFF
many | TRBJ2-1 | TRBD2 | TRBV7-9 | TGTGCCAGCAGCTTAGTTACTAGCGCCTACAATGAGCAGTTCTTC | CASSLVTSAYNEQFF
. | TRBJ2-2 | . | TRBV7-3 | TGTGCCAGCAGCCCCCGAGGGGAGTCCGGGGAGCTGTTTTTT | CASSPRGESGELFF
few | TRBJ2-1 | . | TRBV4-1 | TGCGCCAGCAGCCAAGAGTCGCCCTTTGGGGCCTGGAATGAGCAGTTCTTC | CASSQESPFGAWNEQFF
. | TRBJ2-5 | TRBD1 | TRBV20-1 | TGCAGTGCCCAACCCTCGGACAGGGGACTCCAAGAGACCCAGTACTTC | CSAQPSDRGLQETQYF
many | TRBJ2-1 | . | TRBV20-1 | TGCAGTGCTAGGCCCTTCGGTAGAACCCATGAGCAGTTCTTC | CSARPFGRTHEQFF
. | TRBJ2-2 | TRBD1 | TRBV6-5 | TGTGCCAGTGGACAGGGGGTAACCGGGGAGCTGTTTTTT | CASGQGVTGELFF
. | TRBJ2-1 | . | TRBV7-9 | TGTGCCAGCAGCTTAGATTGGACAAGGGGTGAGCAGTTCTTC | CASSLDWTRGEQFF
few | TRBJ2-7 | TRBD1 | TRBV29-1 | TGCAGCGTTGTGTCCGGGACAGGGTTTTTTTACGAGCAGTACTTC | CSVVSGTGFFYEQYF
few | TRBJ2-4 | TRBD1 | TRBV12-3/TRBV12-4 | TGTGCCAGCTCCCCCGCTAGGGACAGGGCCAAAAACATTCAGTACTTC | CASSPARDRAKNIQYF
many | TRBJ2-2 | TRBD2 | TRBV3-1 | TGTGCCAGCAGCCAATTAGCGGGGAACCTCGGGGAGCTGTTTTTT | CASSQLAGNLGELFF
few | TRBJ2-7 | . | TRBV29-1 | TGCAGCGCGCGGGATGGGTCCTACGAGCAGTACTTC | CSARDGSYEQYF
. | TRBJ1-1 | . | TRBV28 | TGTGCCAGCAGTTATACAGATAGTTTAGCTGAAGCTTTCTTT | CASSYTDSLAEAFF
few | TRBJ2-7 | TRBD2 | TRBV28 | TGTGCCAGCAGTCCCCAGCGGGAGGTGTCCTACGAGCAGTACTTC | CASSPQREVSYEQYF
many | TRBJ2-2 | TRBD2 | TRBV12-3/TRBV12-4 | TGTGCCAGCACGCAGCGGGAGAGGGACGGGGAGCTGTTTTTT | CASTQRERDGELFF
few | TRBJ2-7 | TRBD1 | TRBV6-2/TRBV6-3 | TGTGCCAGCAGTTGGGACAGGGGTAAAAGCGAGCAGTACTTC | CASSWDRGKSEQYF
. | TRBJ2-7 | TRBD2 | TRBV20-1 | TGCAGTGCTAGAGATCAACAGGCGGGAGGGGTGTACGAGCAGTACTTC | CSARDQQAGGVYEQYF
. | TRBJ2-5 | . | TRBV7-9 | TGTGCCAGCAGAACCGGGACCATGGAGACCCAGTACTTC | CASRTGTMETQYF
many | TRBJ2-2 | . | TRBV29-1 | TGCAGCGTTAGGGTAGCGAACACCGGGGAGCTGTTTTTT | CSVRVANTGELFF
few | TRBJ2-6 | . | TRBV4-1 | TGCGCCAGCAGCCAAGGGGCTTGGCGCTCCGGGGCCAACGTCCTGACTTTC | CASSQGAWRSGANVLTF
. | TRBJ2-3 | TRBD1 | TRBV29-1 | TGCAGCGTTGTTCGGACAGGGCTCGCAGATACGCAGTATTTT | CSVVRTGLADTQYF
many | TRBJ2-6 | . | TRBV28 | TGTGCCAGCGGGGGAGGAGCCAACGTCCTGACTTTC | CASGGGANVLTF
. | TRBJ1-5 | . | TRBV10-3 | TGTGCCATCAGTGCCCAGGGATTGGAGCAGCCCCAGCATTTT | CAISAQGLEQPQHF
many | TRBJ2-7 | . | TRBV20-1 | TGCAGTGCTAGATTCGGGAATGTCTACGAGCAGTACTTC | CSARFGNVYEQYF
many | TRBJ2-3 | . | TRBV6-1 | TGTGCCAGCAGTGAAGAAGGGGGAGGGCCGCGTAGGCAGTATTTT | CASSEEGGGPRRQYF
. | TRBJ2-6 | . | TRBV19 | TGTGCCAGTAGCGAACCCTTAGAAGAAGGGGGGGCCAACGTCCTGACTTTC | CASSEPLEEGGANVLTF
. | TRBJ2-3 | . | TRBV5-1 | TGCGCCAGCAGCTTGACCGGGACCTCAATGGAGCCGCAGTATTTT | CASSLTGTSMEPQYF
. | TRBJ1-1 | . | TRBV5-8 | TGTGCCAGCCGGAGGAGGAACACTGAAGCTTTCTTT | CASRRRNTEAFF
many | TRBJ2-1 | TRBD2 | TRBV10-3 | TGTGCCATCCGCGCCGCGGGGGGCTCCTACAATGAGCAGTTCTTC | CAIRAAGGSYNEQFF
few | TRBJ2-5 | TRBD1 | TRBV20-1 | TGCAGTGCTAGTCAGACAGGGGAAGAGACCCAGTACTTC | CSASQTGEETQYF
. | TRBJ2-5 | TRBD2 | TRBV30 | TGTGCCTGGAGTGTCGGGGGGGGGGAGACCCAGTACTTC | CAWSVGGGETQYF
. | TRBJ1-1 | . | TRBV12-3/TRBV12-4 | TGTGCCAGAAGGCCTCCCTGGGGTCTCCCGGCGGGCGCTTTCTTT | CARRPPWGLPAGAFF
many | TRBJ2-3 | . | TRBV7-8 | TGTGCCAGCAGCCTGGACTCGACAAGGACCAGACCGGATACGCAGTATTTT | CASSLDSTRTRPDTQYF
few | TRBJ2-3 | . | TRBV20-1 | TGCAGTGCTACCCCCGAGTTCTGGCGGAACACAGATACGCAGTATTTT | CSATPEFWRNTDTQYF